These 6 T cell receptor beta chains came from one sample sequenced in a study of cytomegalovirus exposure and HLA in healthy donors (dated by TCRdb to about 2017). Libraries were constructed by the immunoSEQ multiplex PCR assay. A mixture of 60 forward primers for TCR Vbeta segments and 13 reverse primers for TCR Jbeta segments was used in the multiplex PCR. The immuneACCESS repertoire file appears here via TCRdb, limited to in-frame rearrangements. These files lack a portion of the clones; in checked studies, under half of the deficit traces to unresolved V genes, and the cause of the others is not known. The sample profile shows roughly 120,000 clones; about 80% of them were found once. Jointly, the top ten make up over 1% of the sample. The sequenced sample was PBMCs. The receptors come from a human donor in good health.

The CDR3 here is CASRVVGGGDGYTF. DNA of the CDR3: TGTGCCAGCAGAGTGGTAGGAGGGGGCGATGGCTACACCTTC. The chain couples TRBV7-9 to TRBJ1-2; TRBD1 matches 7 bases. CDR1 and CDR2 from the germline V gene are SEHNR and FQNEAQ (reference sequence). J was trimmed by 6 bases and V by 6 bases; bases with no gene match: 10. CDR3 length: 14 residues. The whole variable domain, filled in from reference TRBV7-9 and TRBJ1-2, reads DTGVSQNPRHKITKRGQNVTFRCDPISEHNRLYWYRQTLGQGPEFLTYFQNEAQLEKSRLLSDRFSAERPKGSFSTLEIQRTEQGDSAMYLCASRVVGGGDGYTFGSGTRLTVV.

The chain recombines TRBV9 with TRBJ1-6; D possibly corresponds to TRBD1 (6 bases). Trimming took off 6 bases at V and 7 bases at J, with 14 bases between the two ends. Germline V gene sequence: CDR1 SGDLS, CDR2 YYNGEE. This CDR3 contains 14 residues. CDR3 amino acids: CASTQGIGNSPLHF. The CDR3 nucleotides are TGTGCCAGCACTCAGGGGATTGGGAATTCACCCCTCCACTTT.

A single count supports this clone. The rearrangement links TRBV19 to TRBJ1-3; tentatively, D is TRBD1 (5 bases). V lost 7 bases to trimming and J lost 3 bases, with 16 bases between them. This CDR3 is 15 amino acids long. Germline CDR1 reads LNHDA; CDR2 reads SQIVND (reference sequence). The CDR3: CASTQGGSYGNTIYF. The CDR3 DNA is TGTGCCAGTACCCAGGGTGGATCTTATGGAAACACCATATATTTT. Full variable domain (remainder filled in from reference TRBV19 and TRBJ1-3): DGGITQSPKYLFRKEGQNVTLSCEQNLNHDAMYWYRQDPGQGLRLIYYSQIVNDFQKGDIAEGYSVSREKKESFPLTVTSAQKNPTAFYLCASTQGGSYGNTIYFGEGSWLTVV.

This rearrangement joins TRBV11-2 to TRBJ2-7; TRBD1 might be the D (6 bases). Germline-derived CDR1 and CDR2 are SGHAT and FQNNGV. The CDR3 has 13 amino acids. V was clipped by 5 bases and J by 2 bases, with 10 bases between them. The CDR3 protein is CASSPGQAYEQYF. CDR3 nucleotide sequence: TGTGCCAGCAGCCCGGGACAAGCCTACGAGCAGTACTTC.

V and J are TRBV28 and TRBJ2-7; D possibly corresponds to TRBD1 (6 bases). CDR1 MDHEN and CDR2 SYDVKM come from the germline V gene. The CDR3 totals 15 residues. Trimming shortened V by 5 bases and J by 3 bases, and 17 bases separated the two germline ends. CDR3 amino acids: CASSPAGTKIYEQYF. The CDR3 DNA is TGTGCCAGCAGTCCCGCCGGGACAAAGATCTACGAGCAGTACTTC. The variable domain in full, with the rest retrieved from reference TRBV28 and TRBJ2-7, is DVKVTQSSRYLVKRTGEKVFLECVQDMDHENMFWYRQDPGLGLRLIYFSYDVKMKEKGDIPEGYSVSREKKERFSLILESASTNQTSMYLCASSPAGTKIYEQYFGPGTRLTVT.

This clone was counted a few times. V is TRBV7-6 and J is TRBJ2-7; D call uncertain. This CDR3 region has 13 residues. Trimming took 2 bases from V and 7 from J, leaving 12 bases between them. Germline loops: CDR1 SGHVS, CDR2 FNYEAQ. CDR3 amino acids: CASSLSAVREQYF. CDR3 sequence (DNA): TGTGCCAGCAGCTTATCGGCGGTGAGAGAGCAGTACTTC.